This TCR beta chain came from a study of blood T cell repertoires in COVID-19. This table comes from immunoSEQ multiplex PCR, and its TCRdb copy is limited to in-frame clones, with some not included. This sample carries about 180,000 clones, roughly three quarters of them seen once, and the ten largest clones take about an eighth. Enrolment of Seattle patients took place during active infection, and they were followed longitudinally. This CDR3 comprises 15 residues. V lost 5 bases and J lost 2, with 16 bases in between. Germline values: CDR1 SGHNT, CDR2 YENEEA. The chain employs TRBV11-3 and TRBJ2-7, with a tentative D call TRBD1 (6 bases). The sample was peripheral blood. The clonotype comes from a woman older than 75 with COVID-19, enrolled during active disease. CDR3 protein: CASSASRGFTYEQYF. CDR3 nucleotide sequence: TGTGCCAGCAGCGCGAGCAGGGGCTTCACCTACGAGCAGTACTTC.